One TCR beta chain is described in this entry. Antigen unknown. Germline V CDR1 and CDR2: SGHAT, FQNNGV. The CDR3 covers 15 residues. Trimming removed 2 bases from V and 2 bases from J; junction bases left unmatched: 5. This sample stems from a study of Ad26.COV2.S vaccination and SARS-CoV-2 variants. Study context: In the COV1001 trial, the donor was in the Ad26.COV2.S arm. Intramuscular Ad26.COV2.S doses were given once or twice, 56 days apart.

TCRdb's table, derived via immunoSEQ multiplex PCR, lists solely in-frame clones and lacks some. The sample carries 300,000 to 350,000 clones, around 90% recorded once. The treatment here: 15 to 20 received Ad26.COV2.S at low or high dose, single or two shots; a few received placebo; per-sample allocation not given. Samples analyzed were those drawn on day 63 after the first vaccine or placebo injection. Whole-study findings and limits: The study found higher spike-specific TCR breadth in vaccine than placebo recipients.

Sequencing was performed on peripheral blood, taken in a trial of Ad26.COV2.S vaccine versus placebo. This chain uses TRBV11-2 with TRBJ1-2; 7 bases are shared with TRBD1. This sequence was found in a person aged 18-65 years who received the Ad26.COV2.S COVID-19 vaccine or a placebo. The CDR3 DNA reads as TGTGCCAGCAGCTTATATGGACAGGCAAACTATGGCTACACCTTC. Translation: CASSLYGQANYGYTF. The full variable domain, rest sourced from reference TRBV11-2 and TRBJ1-2, is EAGVAQSPRYKIIEKRQSVAFWCNPISGHATLYWYQQILGQGPKLLIQFQNNGVVDDSQLPKDRFSAERLKGVDSTLKIQPAKLEDSAVYLCASSLYGQANYGYTFGSGTRLTVV.